A single TCR beta chain is shown here with its context. There are a few counts of this clonotype. Its cognate antigen has yet to be identified. The record has no base qualities; no much larger clone is one base away. The data are from a study of blood T cells in healthy people across ages (dated by TCRdb to the mid-2010s). About the study as a whole: In model experiments, roughly one uniquely barcoded TCR beta cDNA molecule per two T cells was captured by template switching. The study measured age-related changes in TCR beta repertoire diversity using deep sequencing normalized with unique cDNA molecular identifiers. The donors were split into four age groups: young (average 16 years), middle-aged (39), aged (approximately 59) and long-lived (approximately 80). Donors of different ages were randomly distributed across sequencing lanes to avoid experimental bias. Two additional independent replicas of 1 million unique cDNA reads from the same blood draw were analyzed for two donors (one aged 18 to 30 and one aged 80 or older).

From a lookup of the germline V gene, CDR1 and CDR2 are SGHVS and FQNEAQ. Trimming takes 1 base from V and 0 bases from J, and the germline ends sit 16 bases apart. The CDR3 has 18 amino acids, counting the end cysteine and phenylalanine. The sequence is cut down to CDR3 DNA, 54 bases in frame from base 1. Systemically healthy Caucasian individuals from Russia, approximately 39 in total and aged roughly 6 to 100 years, were included as donors. Around 10 milliliters of peripheral blood were collected from each donor into EDTA-treated Vacutainer tubes. Ficoll-Paque density-gradient centrifugation was used to isolate PBMCs, with at least 6 million obtained per sample. Trizol reagent was used to extract total RNA from the PBMCs, yielding at least 6 micrograms per sample. The percentages of naive CD45RAhigh/CD27high T cells were determined by flow cytometry on a PBMC aliquot from every donor. On the study overall, not on this receptor specifically: A strong correlation was found between observed TCR beta diversity and the percentage of naive T cells measured by flow cytometry. Because profiling used bulk unsorted PBMCs, naive and antigen-experienced compartments could not be compared conclusively. Because the CMV infection status of the donors was unknown, age-related changes in expanded clonotypes may potentially have been confounded. Observed TCR beta diversity per million T cells fell roughly linearly with age, and a significant reduction was already apparent by age roughly 40. Estimates of total diversity from one million sequenced T cells were regarded as lower bounds and underestimates. Compared with the aged group, the long-lived group had more naive CD4+ T cells, fewer expanded clones and increased TCR diversity, a pattern suggesting age selection.

The library was made by 5' RACE. Sequencing was carried out with an Illumina HiSeq 2500. A second about 7 to 12 cycle PCR used a sample-barcoded 5' primer and a J-beta primer mix. Each TCR beta cDNA molecule received a unique molecular identifier from a template-switch 5' adaptor carrying 12 random nucleotides. Each sample yielded at least 2.5 million CDR3-containing paired-end reads. First-strand cDNA synthesis was performed from all RNA using the Mint cDNA synthesis kit, with priming by a TRBC-specific oligonucleotide. Following uracil-DNA glycosylase treatment, a first 18-cycle PCR with universal primers M1SS and BC2_uni_R was performed on all cDNA. On the authors' methods: For normalization, 1 million high-quality reads were randomly selected from each sample, with every read carrying a distinct molecular identifier. Reads with shared molecular identifiers were discarded instead of being binned into consensus sequences. MiTCR, run with a Q25 quality threshold and the strictest error-elimination algorithm, handled CDR3 identification, clonotype clustering and error correction. A nonparametric unseen species model with Euler transformation was used to estimate a lower bound on total TCR beta diversity. The public reads were quality trimmed at Q25 with fastp and then assembled into clones with MiXCR by TCRdb, keeping productive beta chains. Each CDR3 protein appears once, grouped with its most common genes and DNA. In this record, the V and J calls reflect TCRdb's handling and not the investigators' own analysis. For this sample there are approximately 1,000,000 distinct CDR3 sequences; around two fifths appear just once. The top ten clonotypes cover around 14% of the sample.

The receptor's source is a man between 18 and 29 years old in good health. The receptor chain draws on TRBV7-8 and TRBJ2-1; confidence is insufficient to name the D gene. Sequences were obtained from blood. The nucleotides are TGTGCCAGCAGCTTAGTTTTTGGGCTCATGAGCTCCTACAATGAGCAGTTCTTC. Its translation reads: CASSLVFGLMSSYNEQFF.